Listed here are 25 T cell receptor beta chains from one sample, sequenced in a study of blood T cell repertoires in COVID-19. Only in-frame clones appear in the TCRdb table, and some are missing; sequencing was by immunoSEQ multiplex PCR. This sample carries roughly 68,000 clones, 75% to 85% of them seen once, and the ten largest clones take roughly 24%. Sequenced sample: peripheral blood. The receptors here all came from a man between 45 and 60 years old with acute or convalescent COVID-19.

Comments on this clone: The same CDR3 is also encoded by other DNA sequences in this sample. The chain is built from TRBV11-3 and TRBJ2-3; the D is unclear. The CDR3 has 13 amino acids. The germline gives CDR1 SGHNT, CDR2 YENEEA. V lost 1 base to trimming and J lost 3 bases, with 5 bases between them. The CDR3 DNA reads as TGTGCCAGCAGCTTAGGAGGAACAGATACGCAGTATTTT. Its protein is CASSLGGTDTQYF.

As concerns this clone: Mismatch with germline at one junction end may stem from a read error. The V and J genes are TRBV6-1 and TRBJ2-3; 16 bases line up with TRBD2. Germline lookup yields CDR1 MNHNS and CDR2 SASEGT. The CDR3 totals 20 residues. In DNA form, the CDR3 reads TGTGCCCGCAGTGGGCCCCAGGGACTAGCGGGGGGGCGGGGCACAGATACGCAGTATTTT. Its protein product is CARSGPQGLAGGRGTDTQYF.

The chain uses TRBV7-8 and TRBJ2-2; 8 bases line up with TRBD2. The V segment lost 2 bases and the J segment 3 bases; nucleotides outside the gene matches: 14. This CDR3 has 19 amino acids. From germline, CDR1 is SGHVS and CDR2 FQNEAQ. In nucleotides, the CDR3 is TGTGCCAGCAGCTTACCGCAAGCGCGGGGGGTTGGGGACACCGGGGAGCTGTTTTTT. Its translation is CASSLPQARGVGDTGELFF.

The gene calls are TRBV29-1 and TRBJ1-1, with TRBD1 matching 11 bases. Trimming removed 3 bases from V and 4 bases from J; junction bases left unmatched: 7. CDR1 and CDR2 from the germline V gene are SQVTM and ANQGSEA. This CDR3 has 15 residues. The CDR3 nucleotides are TGCAGCGTTGATAGGACAGGGGGCTCGATCACTGAAGCTTTCTTT. This gives the protein CSVDRTGGSITEAFF.

The J gene is TRBJ1-5, the V gene TRBV2; the D is unclear. Deletions cut 2 bases from V and 2 bases from J, with 37 bases between. This CDR3 comprises 24 residues. Germline V gene lookup returns CDR1 SNHLY and CDR2 FYNNEI. The CDR3 coding sequence is TGTGCCAGCAGTGAATGCGGCCCTTACGCGGGCAAGGGAGGAGGGAGGATTTGCAATCAGCCCCAGCATTTT. It specifies CASSECGPYAGKGGGRICNQPQHF.

The rearrangement joins TRBV2 to TRBJ2-1; 8 bases line up with TRBD2. Unmatched junction bases numbered 2, after V lost 3 bases and J lost 1 base. Germline values: CDR1 SNHLY, CDR2 FYNNEI. The CDR3 sequence is 15 residues long. The DNA of the CDR3 is TGTGCCAGCAGTGATAGCGGGGCTTCCTACAATGAGCAGTTCTTC. The encoded protein is CASSDSGASYNEQFF.

Here the CDR3 reads CASSLHQDVDEQFF. The CDR3 DNA follows: TGCGCCAGCAGCTTGCACCAGGATGTCGATGAGCAGTTCTTC. The V and J genes are TRBV5-1 and TRBJ2-1; D ambiguous. Looked up from germline, CDR1 is SGHRS and CDR2 is YFSETQ. This CDR3 comprises 14 residues. V was pared by 1 base and J by 8 bases, with 13 bases between. The complete variable domain, with remaining parts taken from reference TRBV5-1 and TRBJ2-1, reads KAGVTQTPRYLIKTRGQQVTLSCSPISGHRSVSWYQQTPGQGLQFLFEYFSETQRNKGNFPGRFSGRQFSNSRSEMNVSTLELGDSALYLCASSLHQDVDEQFFGPGTRLTVL.

V gene TRBV5-8 combines with J gene TRBJ1-5; TRBD1 is a possible D gene (5 bases). This CDR3 contains 13 residues. CDR1 is SGHTS and CDR2 is YDEGEE in the germline V gene. The V gene lost 2 bases and the J gene lost 2 bases, with 5 bases spanning the gap. CDR3 DNA sequence: TGTGCCAGCAGCTTACAGGGCAATCAGCCCCAGCATTTT. Its translation is CASSLQGNQPQHF.

This sequence joins TRBV18 and TRBJ1-2; perhaps TRBD1 as D (5 bases). V was shortened by 2 bases and J by 5 bases, with 15 bases between the two germline ends. Looked up from germline, CDR1 is KGHSH and CDR2 is LQKENI. This CDR3 is built from 15 residues. The CDR3 is CASSPSRGGSYGYTF. The CDR3 bases are TGTGCCAGCTCACCATCGAGGGGAGGGAGTTATGGCTACACCTTC. Using reference TRBV18 and TRBJ1-2 for the parts outside the CDR3, the full variable domain is NAGVMQNPRHLVRRRGQEARLRCSPMKGHSHVYWYRQLPEEGLKFMVYLQKENIIDESGMPKERFSAEFPKEGPSILRIQQVVRGDSAAYFCASSPSRGGSYGYTFGSGTRLTVV.

This chain uses TRBV2 with TRBJ2-1; 10 positions match TRBD2. Germline assignment: CDR1 SNHLY and CDR2 FYNNEI. V dropped 6 bases and J dropped 5; count of bases not matched to a gene: 10. The CDR3 runs 16 residues. CDR3 sequence (DNA): TGTGCCAGCAGCTCTCGTAGCGGGGGGCACCACAATGAGCAGTTCTTC. Translation: CASSSRSGGHHNEQFF.

The chain carries TRBV11-2 and TRBJ2-1; D perhaps matches TRBD2 (5 bases). V dropped 0 bases and J dropped 11 bases, with 11 bases sitting between them. The CDR3 length is 13 residues. Looked up from germline, CDR1 is SGHAT and CDR2 is FQNNGV. The DNA of the CDR3 is TGTGCCAGCAGCTTAGATACTTGGGAGAAGCAGTTCTTC. It specifies CASSLDTWEKQFF.

Only a few counts were recorded for this clone. This rearrangement joins TRBV5-6 to TRBJ1-2, with TRBD1 as a possible D gene (5 bases). Germline CDR1 and CDR2: SGHDT and YYEEEE. The CDR3 is 14 residues long. The V end lost 5 bases, the J end lost 3 bases, and 14 bases lay between the germline ends. The CDR3 DNA sequence: TGTGCCAGCAGTAAGGCAGGGTTGGACTATGGCTACACCTTC. Encoded protein: CASSKAGLDYGYTF.

V and J are TRBV5-1 and TRBJ2-7; D is unclear. Between the trimmed V and J ends, which lost 4 bases and 3 bases, there was a span of 11 bases. Germline assignment: CDR1 SGHRS and CDR2 YFSETQ. CDR3 length: 13 amino acids. CDR3 residues: CASSVDINYEQYF. The CDR3 nucleotides are TGCGCCAGCAGCGTAGACATTAACTACGAGCAGTACTTC. Variable domain in full (rest from reference TRBV5-1 and TRBJ2-7): KAGVTQTPRYLIKTRGQQVTLSCSPISGHRSVSWYQQTPGQGLQFLFEYFSETQRNKGNFPGRFSGRQFSNSRSEMNVSTLELGDSALYLCASSVDINYEQYFGPGTRLTVT.

V gene TRBV4-1 combines with J gene TRBJ2-7; tentative D call: TRBD2 (5 bases). V gave up 2 bases and J gave up 1 base, with 12 bases separating them. The CDR3 loop spans 15 amino acids. The germline gives CDR1 MGHRA, CDR2 YSYEKL. CDR3 bases: TGCGCCAGCAGCCAAAAACCCGGGGAGTCCTACGAGCAGTACTTC. Protein: CASSQKPGESYEQYF.

DNA for the CDR3: TGTGCCAGCAGCTTTGGGACTAGCACAGATACGCAGTATTTT. Translating gives CASSFGTSTDTQYF. The chain uses TRBV7-3 and TRBJ2-3; possible D gene TRBD2, 6 bases. Germline values: CDR1 SGHTA, CDR2 FQGTGA. This CDR3 has 14 amino acids. V lost 3 bases, J lost 0 bases, and 7 bases lay in between. The variable domain in full, with the rest retrieved from reference TRBV7-3 and TRBJ2-3, is GAGVSQTPSNKVTEKGKYVELRCDPISGHTALYWYRQSLGQGPEFLIYFQGTGAADDSGLPNDRFFAVRPEGSVSTLKIQRTERGDSAVYLCASSFGTSTDTQYFGPGTRLTVL.

For the CDR3, the DNA is TGCGCCAGCAGTTTGGCGGGGGGGCTCGGAAGGGAGACCCAGTACTTC. This codes for CASSLAGGLGRETQYF. V and J are TRBV10-2 and TRBJ2-5, with 9 positions matching TRBD2. Germline values: CDR1 WSHSY, CDR2 SAAADI. Losses at the gene ends were 5 bases for V and 5 bases for J; bases not matched to a gene: 12. This CDR3 region has 16 residues.

The rearrangement uses TRBV11-2 and TRBJ2-7; 7 bases agree with TRBD2. Trimming took 1 base from V and 2 from J; bases not matched to a gene: 2. From germline, CDR1 is SGHAT and CDR2 FQNNGV. The CDR3 is 14 residues long. DNA for the CDR3: TGTGCCAGCAGCTTAGGGGGGGGTCCCTACGAGCAGTACGTC. The encoded protein is CASSLGGGPYEQYV.

The chain links TRBV14 to TRBJ2-5, with D perhaps matching TRBD2 (6 bases). Trimming shortened V by 0 bases and J by 5 bases, and 10 bases separated the two germline ends. Germline V lookup: CDR1 SGHDN, CDR2 FVKESK. The CDR3 is 14 residues long. CDR3 residues: CASSQDLAGETQYF. The CDR3 nucleotides read TGTGCCAGCAGCCAAGATCTTGCGGGGGAGACCCAGTACTTC.

There are a few counts of this clone. This rearrangement joins TRBV29-1 to TRBJ2-3; 7 bases match TRBD2. V shed 3 bases, J shed 5 bases, and the junction held 5 bases outside the gene matches. CDR1 SQVTM and CDR2 ANQGSEA come from the germline V gene. The length of the CDR3 is 13 residues. CDR3 DNA: TGCAGCGTTGAGGCCTCGGGGGGAGATACGCAGTATTTT. This encodes CSVEASGGDTQYF.

The chain combines TRBV5-1 with TRBJ2-5, with a possible D match to TRBD2 (5 bases). Trimming pared 1 base from V and 4 bases from J, leaving 14 bases between. Germline loops: CDR1 SGHRS, CDR2 YFSETQ. The CDR3 spans 15 residues. The CDR3, as DNA: TGCGCCAGCAGCTTGTTTGAGGGAACTCGAGAGACCCAGTACTTC. Residues: CASSLFEGTRETQYF.

The J gene is TRBJ2-5, the V gene TRBV27; 10 bases align to TRBD1. The CDR3 is 13 residues long. V was pared by 6 bases and J by 5 bases, with 3 bases of the junction left unmatched. Germline CDR1 MNHEY, CDR2 SMNVEV (reference sequence). CDR3 bases: TGTGCCAGCAGGACAGGGGGCGGGGAGACCCAGTACTTC. It is translated as CASRTGGGETQYF.

The chain recombines TRBV19 with TRBJ2-1; TRBD2 agrees at 7 bases. The germline V gene has CDR1 LNHDA and CDR2 SQIVND (reference sequence). The CDR3 is 15 residues long. Trimming cost V 2 bases and J 2 bases; bases outside gene matches: 3. The CDR3 loop reads CASSITSGAYNEQFF. The CDR3 coding sequence is TGTGCCAGTAGTATAACGAGCGGGGCCTACAATGAGCAGTTCTTC.

About this clone itself: The junction departs from the called germline gene at one end, perhaps through a read error. V is TRBV27 and J is TRBJ2-3; 7 positions agree with TRBD2. This CDR3 comprises 13 residues. Looked up from germline, CDR1 is MNHEY and CDR2 is SMNVEV (reference sequence). The CDR3 spells CASRFGTTQTQYF. The CDR3 coding sequence is TGTGCCAGCCGTTTTGGGACTACGCAAACGCAGTATTTT.

This clone appeared once. The chain recombines TRBV27 with TRBJ1-5; the D gene is possibly TRBD1 (5 bases). Trimming removed 5 bases from V and 6 bases from J, with 20 bases in between. Germline V gives CDR1 MNHEY, CDR2 SMNVEV (reference sequence). The CDR3 has 16 residues. CDR3 nucleotides: TGTGCCAGCAGTCCTACGCTAGGGGTTCGCGGTCAGCCCCAGCATTTT. Translating it yields CASSPTLGVRGQPQHF.

The CDR3 bases are TGTGCCAGCAGCCCCGCATTAGGTAGTGGGAGTAATGAGCAGTTCTTC. This encodes CASSPALGSGSNEQFF. The chain has TRBV9 and TRBJ2-1; D possibly corresponds to TRBD2 (5 bases). Trimming cost V 4 bases and J 7 bases, with 21 bases left between them. Germline values: CDR1 SGDLS, CDR2 YYNGEE. This CDR3 contains 16 residues.